The next 23 T cell receptor beta chains were all read from a single sample in a study of shared clonotypes between healthy human individuals. The assay was immunoSEQ multiplex PCR, and TCRdb's table has in-frame clones only and misses some. Of roughly 1 million clones in the sample, approximately 72% were seen once. Sequences were obtained from memory CD4+ T cells sorted from blood. Subset noted: CD45RA-negative fraction. The receptor source for this set is a man aged 18 to 29 in good health.

This sequence joins TRBV7-6 and TRBJ1-1; D gene uncertain. V gave up 5 bases and J gave up 5 bases, with 15 bases separating them. Germline V gives CDR1 SGHVS, CDR2 FNYEAQ. This CDR3 comprises 14 residues. This CDR3 reads CASSPGGKGTEAFF. CDR3 bases: TGTGCCAGCAGCCCCGGAGGAAAGGGTACTGAAGCTTTCTTT.

The J gene is TRBJ1-2, the V gene TRBV2, with 7 bases matching TRBD1. CDR3 size: 16 residues. Per germline, CDR1 SNHLY and CDR2 FYNNEI. V shed 6 bases, J shed 6 bases, and the junction held 16 bases outside the gene matches. The CDR3 reads CASRVAPGQKTNGYTF. In nucleotides, the CDR3 is TGTGCCAGCAGGGTGGCCCCGGGACAGAAAACTAATGGCTACACCTTC.

The gene calls are TRBV10-1 and TRBJ2-7; D might be TRBD1 (6 bases). The CDR3 covers 13 residues. Germline CDR1 reads WNHNN; CDR2 reads SYGVQD (reference sequence). V lost 4 bases and J 3 bases, leaving 10 bases between the germline ends. The CDR3 DNA is TGCGCCAGCAGTGGCCCGGACAGCTACGAGCAGTACTTC. Its translation is CASSGPDSYEQYF.

The rearrangement uses TRBV29-1 and TRBJ2-1, with 11 bases identical to TRBD1. Germline assignment: CDR1 SQVTM and CDR2 ANQGSEA. The CDR3 is 14 residues long. Unmatched junction bases numbered 9, after V lost 7 bases and J lost 7 bases. The CDR3 region is CSGGGQGAMNEQFF. CDR3 in DNA: TGCAGCGGGGGCGGACAGGGGGCAATGAATGAGCAGTTCTTC.

This clone was recorded a few times. This chain uses TRBV5-1 with TRBJ1-1; tentative D call: TRBD1 (5 bases). V was shortened by 2 bases and J by 1 base, with 9 bases between the two germline ends. Per germline, CDR1 SGHRS and CDR2 YFSETQ. CDR3 length: 14 amino acids. The DNA for the CDR3 is TGCGCCAGCAGCTTCTCGGGGCCGAACACTGAAGCTTTCTTT. Its protein product is CASSFSGPNTEAFF. Looking up the rest from reference TRBV5-1 and TRBJ1-1 gives the full variable domain: KAGVTQTPRYLIKTRGQQVTLSCSPISGHRSVSWYQQTPGQGLQFLFEYFSETQRNKGNFPGRFSGRQFSNSRSEMNVSTLELGDSALYLCASSFSGPNTEAFFGQGTRLTVV.

The rearrangement joins TRBV19 to TRBJ2-2, with D unresolved. The CDR3 length is 14 residues. Trimming shortened V by 4 bases and J by 1 base, and 7 bases separated the two germline ends. Germline V lookup: CDR1 LNHDA, CDR2 SQIVND (reference sequence). Here the CDR3 reads CASSTYRNTGELFF. As DNA, the CDR3 is TGTGCCAGTAGTACCTACAGGAACACCGGGGAGCTGTTTTTT.

Turning to this clone: Additional DNA sequences in this sample encode the identical CDR3. This chain uses TRBV2 with TRBJ1-1; 8 bases are a match to TRBD1. From germline, CDR1 is SNHLY and CDR2 FYNNEI. Trimming cost V 6 bases and J 1 base; bases outside gene matches: 4. CDR3 size: 14 residues. CDR3 DNA: TGTGCCAGCAGCCGGACAGGGCGGAACACTGAAGCTTTCTTT. This codes for CASSRTGRNTEAFF.

The chain uses TRBV6-6 and TRBJ2-7, with D unresolved. The CDR3 sequence is 14 residues long. V shed 4 bases and J shed 5 bases, with 15 bases lying between them. The germline CDR1 and CDR2 sequences are MNHNY and SVGAGI (reference sequence). The DNA for the CDR3 is TGTGCCAGCAGTTCCGTCATGGTAGGGAACGAGCAGTACTTC. This encodes CASSSVMVGNEQYF.

Here the CDR3 DNA reads TGTGCCAGCAGTTTATATTCGGACAGGGCCTTGGATACCTTC. It encodes CASSLYSDRALDTF. The chain uses TRBV28 and TRBJ1-2, with 8 bases lining up with TRBD1. The CDR3 extends over 14 amino acids. CDR1 and CDR2 (germline): MDHEN, SYDVKM. After removal of 1 base from V and 14 bases from J, the junction contained 12 bases not matched to a gene.

With respect to this clone: At one of its ends the junction is not consistent with the germline gene, which may arise from a read error. The J gene is TRBJ1-1, the V gene TRBV5-5; TRBD1 matches 8 bases. This CDR3 has 13 residues. Germline V gives CDR1 SGHKS, CDR2 YYEKEE (reference sequence). CDR3: CASSSRQGTEAFF. CDR3 nucleotides: TGCGCCAGCAGCTCCCGACAGGGGACTGAAGCTTTCTTT.

The genes are TRBV11-2 and TRBJ2-3; 11 bases are a match to TRBD2. The CDR3 contains 16 residues. The junction had 3 bases not matched to a gene; V was cut back by 2 bases and J by 2 bases. Germline V lookup: CDR1 SGHAT, CDR2 FQNNGV. The CDR3 DNA reads as TGTGCCAGCAGCTTACTAGCGGGGGGATACACAGATACGCAGTATTTT. Translating gives CASSLLAGGYTDTQYF. The entire variable domain, with the rest obtained from reference TRBV11-2 and TRBJ2-3, is as follows: EAGVAQSPRYKIIEKRQSVAFWCNPISGHATLYWYQQILGQGPKLLIQFQNNGVVDDSQLPKDRFSAERLKGVDSTLKIQPAKLEDSAVYLCASSLLAGGYTDTQYFGPGTRLTVL.

The CDR3 reads CATSRGGTGEEKLFF. The CDR3 DNA reads TGTGCCACCAGCCGAGGGGGGACAGGGGAGGAAAAACTGTTTTTT. This chain joins TRBV15 and TRBJ1-4; TRBD1 matches 10 bases. With V trimmed by 5 bases and J by 8 bases, 8 bases remained unmatched. Germline CDR1 reads LNHNV; CDR2 reads YYDKDF (reference sequence). The CDR3 totals 15 residues.

The chain recombines TRBV5-1 with TRBJ1-2, with TRBD1 matching 9 bases. The CDR3 is 14 residues long. Per the germline V gene, CDR1 is SGHRS and CDR2 is YFSETQ. With V trimmed by 4 bases and J by 7 bases, 8 bases remained unmatched. DNA of the CDR3: TGCGCCAGCAGCCTACCCGGGACAGGGAGTGGCTACACCTTC. Its protein product is CASSLPGTGSGYTF.

The V and J genes are TRBV9 and TRBJ1-6, with D tentatively TRBD1 (6 bases). This CDR3 comprises 16 residues. Germline V CDR1 and CDR2: SGDLS, YYNGEE. Trimming shortened V by 3 bases and J by 9 bases, and 19 bases separated the two germline ends. The CDR3: CASSGETGRHSSPLHF. The CDR3 DNA sequence: TGTGCCAGCAGCGGAGAGACAGGCCGGCATTCTTCACCCCTCCACTTT. The whole variable domain, remainder taken from reference TRBV9 and TRBJ1-6, is DSGVTQTPKHLITATGQRVTLRCSPRSGDLSVYWYQQSLDQGLQFLIQYYNGEERAKGNILERFSAQQFPDLHSELNLSSLELGDSALYFCASSGETGRHSSPLHFGNGTRLTVT.

This chain joins TRBV29-1 and TRBJ2-2, with 14 bases that match TRBD2. In germline, CDR1 is SQVTM, CDR2 ANQGSEA. The CDR3 contains 15 residues. V was clipped by 5 bases and J by 4 bases; unmatched bases: 3. CDR3 region: CSVRTSGGFTGELFF. The DNA of the CDR3 is TGCAGCGTTCGGACTAGCGGGGGGTTCACCGGGGAGCTGTTTTTT.

J is TRBJ2-3 and V is TRBV10-3; no clear D gene. Germline CDR1 and CDR2: ENHRY and SYGVKD. CDR3 length equals 14 residues. V lost 8 bases and J 4 bases, leaving 16 bases between the germline ends. CDR3 sequence: CAIGNPDGADTQYF. As DNA, the CDR3 is TGTGCCATCGGGAATCCAGACGGAGCAGATACGCAGTATTTT.

The chain uses TRBV9 and TRBJ2-1; D is unclear. Germline values: CDR1 SGDLS, CDR2 YYNGEE. The CDR3 has 19 amino acids. V lost 0 bases, J lost 0 bases, and 19 bases lay in between. The CDR3 sequence is CASSVELFKRSSSYNEQFF. CDR3 DNA: TGTGCCAGCAGCGTAGAGTTGTTTAAGAGGTCGAGCTCCTACAATGAGCAGTTCTTC.

This chain connects TRBV30 to TRBJ1-5, with TRBD1 identical over 7 bases. The CDR3 contains 15 residues. J lost 4 bases, V lost 2 bases, and 8 bases had no gene match. Germline-derived CDR1 and CDR2 are GTSNPN and SVGIG (reference sequence). CDR3 region: CAWSKTGAVNQPQHF. CDR3 coding DNA: TGTGCCTGGAGTAAAACAGGGGCGGTTAATCAGCCCCAGCATTTT.

This clone was counted between two and nine times. This chain connects TRBV19 to TRBJ1-6, with 8 bases matching TRBD1. J gave up 10 bases and V 8 bases, and 10 bases lay outside the gene matches. Germline V CDR1 and CDR2: LNHDA, SQIVND (reference sequence). CDR3 length equals 14 residues. CDR3 sequence (DNA): TGTGCCAGTGGCTCGGGACAGGTGGCCTCACCCCTCCACTTT. It codes for CASGSGQVASPLHF. The full variable domain, its missing parts supplied by reference TRBV19 and TRBJ1-6, is DGGITQSPKYLFRKEGQNVTLSCEQNLNHDAMYWYRQDPGQGLRLIYYSQIVNDFQKGDIAEGYSVSREKKESFPLTVTSAQKNPTAFYLCASGSGQVASPLHFGNGTRLTVT.

In this sample, this clone turned up a few times. The chain joins TRBV12-5 to TRBJ2-3; D remains ambiguous. Trimming removed 2 bases from V and 0 bases from J, with 6 bases in between. This CDR3 is 14 amino acids long. Germline V gene sequence: CDR1 LGHNT, CDR2 FRNRAP. The CDR3 region is CASGLSTSTDTQYF. The CDR3 nucleotides read TGTGCTAGTGGTTTGAGTACGAGCACAGATACGCAGTATTTT. The full variable domain, rest sourced from reference TRBV12-5 and TRBJ2-3, is DARVTQTPRHKVTEMGQEVTMRCQPILGHNTVFWYRQTMMQGLELLAYFRNRAPLDDSGMPKDRFSAEMPDATLATLKIQPSEPRDSAVYFCASGLSTSTDTQYFGPGTRLTVL.

This sequence joins TRBV27 and TRBJ2-7; 7 nucleotides match TRBD2. This CDR3 is 14 amino acids long. Germline CDR1 and CDR2: MNHEY and SMNVEV (reference sequence). Germline trimming cut 3 bases from V and 7 bases from J; bases unmatched to any gene: 9. CDR3 in amino acids: CASSLGLGGSEQYF. In DNA form, the CDR3 reads TGTGCCAGCAGTTTGGGGTTAGGCGGGAGTGAGCAGTACTTC.

The V and J genes are TRBV5-4 and TRBJ1-2, with D unclear. Germline V lookup: CDR1 SGHNT, CDR2 YYREEE (reference sequence). CDR3 length: 13 amino acids. With 4 bases removed from V and 2 bases from J, the gap between germline ends came to 9 bases. The CDR3 DNA is TGTGCCAGCAGCGGAGTTTCGAACTATGGCTACACCTTC. Its protein is CASSGVSNYGYTF.

In this sample, this clone turned up once. V gene TRBV7-8 combines with J gene TRBJ1-4; 8 nucleotides align to TRBD1. The germline gives CDR1 SGHVS, CDR2 FQNEAQ. The CDR3 loop spans 16 amino acids. Trimming removed 5 bases from V and 7 bases from J; junction bases left unmatched: 12. CDR3 protein: CASSRDRLQRGEKLFF. CDR3 DNA: TGTGCCAGCAGCCGGGACAGGCTCCAGAGAGGTGAAAAACTGTTTTTT. The complete variable domain, with remaining parts taken from reference TRBV7-8 and TRBJ1-4, reads GAGVSQSPRYKVAKRGQDVALRCDPISGHVSLFWYQQALGQGPEFLTYFQNEAQLDKSGLPSDRFFAERPEGSVSTLKIQRTQQEDSAVYLCASSRDRLQRGEKLFFGSGTQLSVL.